Shown below are 19 T cell receptor beta chains from a single sample sequenced in a study of cytomegalovirus exposure and HLA in healthy donors. The PCR ran on 60 Vbeta and 13 Jbeta primers. The assay was immunoSEQ multiplex PCR, and TCRdb's table has in-frame clones only and misses some. The table shows under 150,000 clones, with about 86% occurring only once. The sequenced sample was PBMCs. The receptors derive from a middle-aged man in good health and CMV-seropositive.

About this clone itself: A read error may account for a junction end that differs from germline. The chain joins TRBV20-1 to TRBJ1-2; D is undetermined. CDR1 is DFQATT and CDR2 is SNEGSKA in the germline V gene (reference sequence). The CDR3 contains 10 residues. The CDR3 loop reads CSARGTEGSF. The DNA of the CDR3 is TGCAGTGCTAGAGGGACTGAGGGTTCCTTC.

This clone counts as medium-sized. The V and J genes are TRBV4-1 and TRBJ1-4; the match to TRBD1 covers 9 bases. The CDR3 loop spans 15 amino acids. Germline-derived CDR1 and CDR2 are MGHRA and YSYEKL. The V gene end was trimmed by 1 base and the J gene end by 7 bases; junction bases not matched to a gene: 4. The CDR3 nucleotides read TGCGCCAGCAGCCAAGGACGGGGACAGGGTGAAAAACTGTTTTTT. Residues: CASSQGRGQGEKLFF.

V gene TRBV7-2 combines with J gene TRBJ1-1, with D unclear. The CDR3 extends over 14 amino acids. From germline, CDR1 is SGHTA and CDR2 FQGNSA. Trimming pared 2 bases from V and 6 bases from J, leaving 13 bases between. The CDR3 nucleotides are TGTGCCAGCAGCTTATCCCTTTCAGCGTCTGAAGCTTTCTTT. It translates to CASSLSLSASEAFF.

This clone occurred a few times. Sequence at one end of the junction differs from germline and may be a read error. This chain connects TRBV6-5 to TRBJ1-5; D is possibly TRBD1 (6 bases). Germline lookup yields CDR1 MNHEY and CDR2 SVGAGI. CDR3 length: 13 residues. The CDR3 loop reads CASSRGGNQPQHF. The CDR3 region has the DNA TGTGCCAGCAGTCGGGGGGGCAACCAGCCCCAGCATTTT.

V gene TRBV7-9 combines with J gene TRBJ1-4; 7 bases line up with TRBD1. The CDR3 loop spans 15 amino acids. After removal of 4 bases from V and 5 bases from J, the junction contained 7 bases not matched to a gene. Germline CDR1 and CDR2: SEHNR and FQNEAQ (reference sequence). CDR3 loop: CASSSSGTANEKLFF. CDR3 DNA: TGTGCCAGCAGCTCTAGCGGGACAGCAAATGAAAAACTGTTTTTT.

The CDR3 coding sequence is TGTGCCAGCAGCACACTAGCGCTTAGCGGCACAGATACGCAGTATTTT. Translating it yields CASSTLALSGTDTQYF. The chain has TRBV7-9 and TRBJ2-3, with 7 bases fitting TRBD2. This CDR3 spans 16 amino acids. Germline CDR1 is SEHNR and CDR2 is FQNEAQ (reference sequence). J gave up 1 base and V 5 bases, and 9 bases lay outside the gene matches.

V gene TRBV27 combines with J gene TRBJ2-1; 7 nucleotides align to TRBD2. The CDR3 contains 17 residues. Germline CDR1 is MNHEY and CDR2 is SMNVEV (reference sequence). V lost 8 bases, J lost 3 bases, and 16 bases stayed unmatched. CDR3: CASSPLWRGLDYNEQFF. CDR3 nucleotide sequence: TGTGCCAGCTCCCCTTTGTGGCGAGGACTAGACTACAATGAGCAGTTCTTC.

This clone was detected a few times. This chain uses TRBV6-1 with TRBJ1-1; D gene uncertain. Germline CDR1 MNHNS, CDR2 SASEGT. Trimming shortened V by 5 bases and J by 7 bases, and 14 bases separated the two germline ends. The CDR3 runs 13 residues. The CDR3 DNA reads TGTGCCAGCAGTTCCCCGGGTCTATTTGAAGCTTTCTTT. This encodes CASSSPGLFEAFF.

V is TRBV14 and J is TRBJ2-5, with a possible D match to TRBD1 (5 bases). The germline V and J ends were trimmed by 1 base and 0 bases, with 6 bases remaining between them. The germline V gene encodes CDR1 SGHDN and CDR2 FVKESK. This CDR3 contains 14 residues. The CDR3 here is CASSQGQNQETQYF. The CDR3 DNA sequence: TGTGCCAGCAGCCAAGGACAGAACCAAGAGACCCAGTACTTC.

This clone was seen just once. The rearrangement links TRBV6-5 to TRBJ1-5, with 9 positions matching TRBD1. V was clipped by 4 bases and J by 3 bases; unmatched bases: 4. Per germline, CDR1 MNHEY and CDR2 SVGAGI. The CDR3 is made up of 15 amino acids. The CDR3 nucleotides are TGTGCCAGCAGTTTCTACAGGGGGCCCAATCAGCCCCAGCATTTT. Translating it yields CASSFYRGPNQPQHF.

CDR3 sequence reads: CASSPQGALETQYF. CDR3 in DNA: TGTGCCAGCAGCCCACAGGGGGCGTTAGAGACCCAGTACTTC. V gene TRBV11-2 combines with J gene TRBJ2-5; 9 bases fit TRBD1. The CDR3 is 14 residues long. Trimming removed 5 bases from V and 4 bases from J; junction bases left unmatched: 5. Germline CDR1 and CDR2: SGHAT and FQNNGV.

The V gene is TRBV29-1, the J gene TRBJ1-3; D remains unclear. This CDR3 has 12 amino acids. Germline V CDR1 and CDR2: SQVTM, ANQGSEA. V was pared by 4 bases and J by 9 bases, with 13 bases between. CDR3 DNA sequence: TGCAGCGTTGTATTCAGCGGAGGCACCATATATTTT. Its translation is CSVVFSGGTIYF.

The chain is built from TRBV30 and TRBJ1-3, with D hard to call. CDR1 GTSNPN and CDR2 SVGIG come from the germline V gene (reference sequence). The CDR3 is 13 residues long. V was clipped by 5 bases and J by 0 bases, with 8 bases between them. The CDR3 here is CAWDKSSGNTIYF. The CDR3 bases are TGTGCCTGGGACAAGAGCTCTGGAAACACCATATATTTT.

The CDR3 reads CASSVTGGAGYGYTF. For the CDR3, the DNA is TGTGCCAGCAGCGTAACAGGGGGCGCTGGCTATGGCTACACCTTC. This chain joins TRBV5-6 and TRBJ1-2; 9 nucleotides line up with TRBD1. After removal of 4 bases from V and 4 bases from J, the junction contained 8 bases not matched to a gene. CDR3 length equals 15 residues. Looked up from germline, CDR1 is SGHDT and CDR2 is YYEEEE.

The chain joins TRBV18 to TRBJ2-4; TRBD2 is a possible D gene (5 bases). Trimming took 6 bases from V and 12 from J, leaving 12 bases between them. The CDR3 contains 11 residues. CDR1 is KGHSH and CDR2 is LQKENI in the germline V gene. This CDR3 is CASSLEGYQYF. As DNA, the CDR3 is TGTGCCAGCTCCCTAGAGGGATATCAGTACTTC.

For the CDR3, the DNA is TGTGCCAGCAGCTTACAAAAAAGAGGGCAGGGGGCATCGGATACGCAGTATTTT. Translating gives CASSLQKRGQGASDTQYF. This chain joins TRBV7-9 and TRBJ2-3; 8 nucleotides line up with TRBD1. This CDR3 region has 18 residues. CDR1 SEHNR and CDR2 FQNEAQ come from the germline V gene (reference sequence). After removal of 2 bases from V and 6 bases from J, the junction contained 16 bases not matched to a gene.

The chain couples TRBV19 to TRBJ2-2, with 7 bases identical to TRBD2. With 3 bases clipped from V and 4 bases from J, the junction kept 8 bases outside the gene matches. Germline V gene lookup returns CDR1 LNHDA and CDR2 SQIVND (reference sequence). CDR3 length equals 16 residues. CDR3 nucleotides: TGTGCCAGTAGTATGAGGCGGGAGCCTTCCACCGGGGAGCTGTTTTTT. Its translation is CASSMRREPSTGELFF.

This chain joins TRBV4-1 and TRBJ1-5; 10 bases match TRBD1. Germline-derived CDR1 and CDR2 are MGHRA and YSYEKL. V was clipped by 5 bases and J by 2 bases; unmatched bases: 3. The CDR3 runs 15 residues. The CDR3 protein is CASSSGTGGNQPQHF. CDR3 coding DNA: TGCGCCAGCAGCTCCGGGACAGGGGGCAATCAGCCCCAGCATTTT.

The CDR3 here is CASSILVNEKLFF. DNA for the CDR3: TGTGCCAGTAGTATCCTTGTGAATGAAAAACTGTTTTTT. V usage is TRBV19 and J usage is TRBJ1-4; D uncertain. V gave up 3 bases and J gave up 5 bases, with 7 bases separating them. This CDR3 contains 13 residues. CDR1 LNHDA and CDR2 SQIVND come from the germline V gene (reference sequence).